The T cell receptor beta chain described here comes from a study of early stage breast cancer tumors. General observations from the study: Functional markers like CD4, CD8 and FOXP3 were missed in bulk sequencing.

V shed 4 bases and J shed 0 bases, with 14 bases lying between them. Germline CDR1 is SGHRS and CDR2 is YFSETQ. The CDR3 is made up of 16 amino acids. About this clone itself: Its antigen is as yet unknown.

Blood replicates held 0.5 ug DNA, tumor or normal breast around 1.5 ug, two each. The protocol was immunoSEQ multiplex PCR, while the TCRdb copy is restricted to in-frame clones and leaves out a portion. There are tens of thousands of clones in the sample; 84% occur only once, and 9% to 9.5% lies in the top ten. The rearrangement links TRBV5-1 to TRBJ1-3; a weak D match, TRBD1 (6 bases). Sequences were obtained from blood. The sequence was obtained from a person between 45 and 65 years old with breast cancer. CDR3 region: CASSDTRGGSGNTIYF. DNA for the CDR3: TGCGCCAGCAGCGACACGAGGGGGGGCTCTGGAAACACCATATATTTT.